This TCR beta chain was sequenced during a study of T cells of healthy individuals. This CDR3 has 15 residues. TCRdb analysed the 5' RACE reads with MiXCR anew, one entry per CDR3 protein. The sample shows 40,000 to 60,000 distinct CDR3 sequences, approximately 14% of them seen only once. This chain links TRBV21-1 with TRBJ1-5; the table's D call TRBD1 went unverified against the DNA. TRBV21-1 is a listed pseudogene. The TCR sequence derives from a human donor in good health. CDR3 nucleotides: TGTGCCAGCAGCGCGCAGGGGCCCGACAATCAGCCCCAGCATTTT. Translation: CASSAQGPDNQPQHF.